The 9 T cell receptor beta chains below all came from one sample that was sequenced in a study of cytomegalovirus exposure and HLA in healthy donors. Primers included in the PCR were 60 Vbeta and 13 Jbeta primers. Assay used: immunoSEQ multiplex PCR; TCRdb lists only in-frame clones, some missing. The table lists 150,000 to 200,000 clones, about 88% of them singletons. The sample taken for sequencing was PBMCs. Receptors originate from a girl in the first two years of life in good health and CMV-seronegative.

This clone showed up just once. V usage is TRBV5-1 and J usage is TRBJ2-6; no definite D call. The CDR3 loop spans 13 amino acids. V lost 3 bases to trimming and J lost 3 bases, with 4 bases between them. The germline gives CDR1 SGHRS, CDR2 YFSETQ. The CDR3 DNA sequence: TGCGCCAGCAGCTACTTTGGGGCCAACGTCCTGACTTTC. Residues: CASSYFGANVLTF.

The genes are TRBV14 and TRBJ2-1; D gene uncertain. CDR1 is SGHDN and CDR2 is FVKESK in the germline V gene. V lost 1 base to trimming and J lost 5 bases, with 9 bases between them. The CDR3 loop spans 14 amino acids. CDR3 coding DNA: TGTGCCAGCAGCCAAGTGGCAGTCCACAATGAGCAGTTCTTC. Its translation is CASSQVAVHNEQFF.

V gene TRBV20-1 combines with J gene TRBJ2-5; D gene uncertain. Trimming removed 5 bases from V and 4 bases from J, with 5 bases in between. CDR3 length equals 10 residues. Germline V gives CDR1 DFQATT, CDR2 SNEGSKA (reference sequence). The CDR3: CSAHSETQYF. The CDR3 bases are TGCAGTGCTCATTCAGAGACCCAGTACTTC.

The V and J genes are TRBV7-3 and TRBJ2-1, with 10 bases matching TRBD1. CDR1 SGHTA and CDR2 FQGTGA come from the germline V gene. Germline trimming cut 1 base from V and 7 bases from J; bases unmatched to any gene: 1. This CDR3 has 14 residues. Here the CDR3 DNA reads TGTGCCAGCAGCTTAATGGGACAGGGGAATGAGCAGTTCTTC. Its translation: CASSLMGQGNEQFF. The full variable domain, rest sourced from reference TRBV7-3 and TRBJ2-1, is GAGVSQTPSNKVTEKGKYVELRCDPISGHTALYWYRQSLGQGPEFLIYFQGTGAADDSGLPNDRFFAVRPEGSVSTLKIQRTERGDSAVYLCASSLMGQGNEQFFGPGTRLTVL.

This chain connects TRBV5-1 to TRBJ2-7; TRBD2 matches 9 bases. The ends lost 7 bases at V and 3 bases at J; junction bases unmatched: 11. Germline CDR1 SGHRS, CDR2 YFSETQ. CDR3 size: 15 residues. In DNA form, the CDR3 reads TGCGCCAGCTCGAGGACTAGCGCCCTCCTCTACGAGCAGTACTTC. This codes for CASSRTSALLYEQYF. Variable domain in full (rest from reference TRBV5-1 and TRBJ2-7): KAGVTQTPRYLIKTRGQQVTLSCSPISGHRSVSWYQQTPGQGLQFLFEYFSETQRNKGNFPGRFSGRQFSNSRSEMNVSTLELGDSALYLCASSRTSALLYEQYFGPGTRLTVT.

For this clone: The sample has other DNA sequences that encode this CDR3 too. This chain joins TRBV5-6 and TRBJ1-1, with D perhaps matching TRBD1 (5 bases). The CDR3 has 12 amino acids. Trimming left V 0 bases short and J 11 bases short, with 11 bases between. Per the germline V gene, CDR1 is SGHDT and CDR2 is YYEEEE. The CDR3 protein is CASSLERGKAFF. CDR3 DNA sequence: TGTGCCAGCAGCTTGGAACGGGGGAAGGCTTTCTTT.

V and J are TRBV5-1 and TRBJ2-7; TRBD2 matches at 7 bases. CDR1 is SGHRS, CDR2 YFSETQ, per germline. CDR3 length equals 16 residues. After removal of 3 bases from V and 1 base from J, the junction contained 10 bases not matched to a gene. The CDR3 nucleotides are TGCGCCAGCAGCTCGGGGGGTGGGAAGGGATCCTACGAGCAGTACTTC. This encodes CASSSGGGKGSYEQYF.

The V call is TRBV29-1, the J call TRBJ2-1; 7 bases are shared with TRBD1. The V segment lost 7 bases and the J segment 0 bases; nucleotides outside the gene matches: 3. This CDR3 has 13 residues. Germline-derived CDR1 and CDR2 are SQVTM and ANQGSEA. CDR3 in amino acids: CSGGQSSYNEQFF. CDR3 DNA: TGCAGCGGGGGACAGAGCTCCTACAATGAGCAGTTCTTC.

The chain joins TRBV7-9 to TRBJ1-1; possible D gene TRBD1, 6 bases. Per the germline V gene, CDR1 is SEHNR and CDR2 is FQNEAQ (reference sequence). Trimming removed 6 bases from V and 7 bases from J, with 15 bases in between. This CDR3 contains 13 residues. The CDR3 region has the DNA TGTGCCAGCAGTAACAGGGTTGGGAATGAAGCTTTCTTT. Translated, it gives CASSNRVGNEAFF.